Here is one T cell receptor (beta chain) with its context. Its antigen is undetermined. TCRdb's copy holds only in-frame clones and misses some; the assay was immunoSEQ multiplex PCR. The sample lists around 41,000 clones, approximately 86% seen once, with approximately 2.6% in the top ten. These data are taken from a study of OX40 agonist ivuxolimab in advanced cancers. Background on the study: The patients received ivuxolimab by intravenous route every 2 weeks at 0.01 to 10 mg/kg.

Individuals having autoimmune disease history or systemic immunosuppression were not enrolled. Study-level results: Those patients achieving a partial response at 0.1-3.0 mg/kg showed among the lowest clonal expansion. Certain nonresponding patients likewise had low normalized T-cell clonal expansion.

The sample in question was CD4+ or CD8+ T cells sorted from blood, obtained in a trial of the OX40 agonist ivuxolimab. The clonotype was recovered from an adult with an advanced solid tumor such as melanoma, head and neck, liver or kidney cancer.

CDR3 in DNA: TGCGCCAGCAGCCAAGGACAGGGAATCACCGGGGAGCTGTTTTTT. This codes for CASSQGQGITGELFF. This chain connects TRBV4-3 to TRBJ2-2, with 7 bases fitting TRBD1. The trim removed 1 base at V and 4 bases at J, leaving 3 bases unmatched. Germline values: CDR1 LGHNA, CDR2 YSLEER. The CDR3 is 15 residues long.